Presented here are 27 T cell receptor beta chains from one specimen sequenced in a study of T cells in Graves' hyperthyroidism and ophthalmopathy. There were TCR beta CDR3 regions amplified from RNA transcripts. The HTBI primer set drove a first-round RT-PCR of the TCR CDR3. MiXCR, run by TCRdb on the multiplex PCR reads, gives a single entry per CDR3 protein. The sample lists about half a million distinct CDR3 sequences; about 16% were seen once. The sample taken for sequencing was blood. The source of these receptors is a woman aged 25 to 39 with Graves' ophthalmopathy.

As concerns this clonotype: The junction differs from germline at one of its ends, possibly a read error. The chain couples TRBV3-1 to TRBJ1-5; no clear D gene. The germline CDR1 and CDR2 sequences are LGHDT and YNNKEL (reference sequence). This CDR3 has 16 amino acids. CDR3 amino acids: CAGSPSDGYSDQPQHF. CDR3 DNA: TGTGCCGGCAGCCCTTCCGACGGGTATAGCGATCAGCCCCAGCATTTT. Full variable domain (missing parts from reference TRBV3-1 and TRBJ1-5): DTAVSQTPKYLVTQMGNDKSIKCEQNLGHDTMYWYKQDSKKFLKIMFSYNNKELIINETVPNRFSPKSPDKAHLNLHINSLELGDSAVYFCAGSPSDGYSDQPQHFGDGTRLSIL.

This clonotype came up many times. This chain links TRBV28 with TRBJ1-4; TRBD1 matches 8 bases. Germline V lookup: CDR1 MDHEN, CDR2 SYDVKM. Losses at the gene ends were 6 bases for V and 4 bases for J; bases not matched to a gene: 10. The CDR3 contains 16 residues. In nucleotides, the CDR3 is TGTGCCAGCAGCACAGGGGGAGCTACGATTAATGAAAAACTGTTTTTT. Amino acid sequence: CASSTGGATINEKLFF.

The chain employs TRBV18 and TRBJ2-7; D gene uncertain. The length of the CDR3 is 12 residues. V was pared by 4 bases and J by 6 bases, with 10 bases between. Germline CDR1 reads KGHSH; CDR2 reads LQKENI. The CDR3 sequence: CASSQWRGEQYF. CDR3 nucleotides: TGTGCCAGCTCACAGTGGCGAGGCGAGCAGTACTTC.

This clonotype showed up many times. This chain connects TRBV18 to TRBJ2-5; D is uncertain. The CDR3 length is 13 residues. V was shortened by 0 bases and J by 5 bases, with 7 bases between the two germline ends. CDR1 and CDR2 (germline): KGHSH, LQKENI. The CDR3 nucleotides read TGTGCCAGCTCACCACCGGTTACGGAGACCCAGTACTTC. This translates into CASSPPVTETQYF. The full variable domain, with the rest looked up from reference TRBV18 and TRBJ2-5, is NAGVMQNPRHLVRRRGQEARLRCSPMKGHSHVYWYRQLPEEGLKFMVYLQKENIIDESGMPKERFSAEFPKEGPSILRIQQVVRGDSAAYFCASSPPVTETQYFGPGTRLLVL.

In this sample, this clonotype turned up many times. V usage is TRBV7-2 and J usage is TRBJ2-2; 8 nucleotides agree with TRBD2. This CDR3 contains 16 residues. Trimming took 1 base from V and 5 from J; bases not matched to a gene: 6. Germline CDR1 reads SGHTA; CDR2 reads FQGNSA. CDR3 protein: CASSLDAGRVTGELFF. In nucleotides, the CDR3 is TGTGCCAGCAGCTTAGATGCCGGGAGGGTTACCGGGGAGCTGTTTTTT. Based on the CDR3 plus reference TRBV7-2 and TRBJ2-2, the full variable domain is GAGVSQSPSNKVTEKGKDVELRCDPISGHTALYWYRQSLGQGLEFLIYFQGNSAPDKSGLPSDRFSAERTGGSVSTLTIQRTQQEDSAVYLCASSLDAGRVTGELFFGEGSRLTVL.

This sequence joins TRBV6-1 and TRBJ1-6; TRBD1 might be the D (5 bases). This CDR3 has 16 residues. Trimming left V 7 bases short and J 5 bases short, with 18 bases between. The germline CDR1 and CDR2 sequences are MNHNS and SASEGT. CDR3 coding DNA: TGTGCCAGCACCCCCAGGAGGGGACGAGATAATTCACCCCTCCACTTT. Translation: CASTPRRGRDNSPLHF.

There are a few counts of this clonotype. In nucleotides, the CDR3 is TGTGCCAGCAGTTCCCTAGAGGGATTCCAGCCCCAGCATTTT. As protein: CASSSLEGFQPQHF. V usage is TRBV6-5 and J usage is TRBJ1-5, with D hard to call. Trimming removed 4 bases at V and 7 bases at J, with 14 bases between. CDR3 length equals 14 residues. Germline V gives CDR1 MNHEY, CDR2 SVGAGI.

This clonotype was recorded many times. This chain joins TRBV7-2 and TRBJ2-2, with D maybe TRBD1 (6 bases). V lost 3 bases to trimming and J lost 9 bases, with 14 bases between them. Germline lookup yields CDR1 SGHTA and CDR2 FQGNSA. The CDR3 has 14 amino acids. The CDR3 loop reads CASSFTRTERELFF. DNA for the CDR3: TGTGCCAGCAGCTTCACTAGGACAGAAAGGGAGCTGTTTTTT.

The chain combines TRBV27 with TRBJ2-1; 9 bases match TRBD2. After removal of 3 bases from V and 13 bases from J, the junction contained 10 bases not matched to a gene. The V gene's germline CDR1 is MNHEY and CDR2 SMNVEV (reference sequence). The CDR3 has 14 residues. The DNA for the CDR3 is TGTGCCAGCAGTTTTTCCCTAGCGGGGTACGATCAGTTCTTC. Its translation: CASSFSLAGYDQFF.

This clonotype was seen at least ten times. The chain is built from TRBV28 and TRBJ2-7, with 13 bases that match TRBD2. J lost 5 bases, V lost 5 bases, and 9 bases had no gene match. Looked up from germline, CDR1 is MDHEN and CDR2 is SYDVKM. This CDR3 region has 16 residues. CDR3 region: CASSPTSGRASDEQYF. CDR3 nucleotides: TGTGCCAGCAGTCCCACTAGCGGGAGGGCCAGCGACGAGCAGTACTTC.

This clonotype has a single count. Given a much more abundant clone one base away, this may be a read error. The rearrangement joins TRBV6-2 or TRBV6-3 to TRBJ2-1; TRBD1 matches 8 bases. The DNA end lines up better with TRBJ2-7; the J call may be wrong. Germline V lookup: CDR1 MNHEY, CDR2 SVGEGT. This CDR3 contains 14 residues. CDR3 DNA sequence: TGTGCCAGCAGTATATGGACAGGGAGCAATGAGCAGTACTTC. Translated: CASSIWTGSNEQYF.

This clonotype showed up many times. The chain joins TRBV7-8 to TRBJ2-5; maybe TRBD1 (6 bases). Trimming cost V 1 base and J 4 bases, with 10 bases left between them. The CDR3 spans 14 residues. The germline gives CDR1 SGHVS, CDR2 FQNEAQ. The CDR3: CASSLGVDRETQYF. Written as DNA, the CDR3 is TGTGCCAGCAGCTTAGGCGTGGACAGAGAGACCCAGTACTTC.

This clonotype has only a few counts. The V and J genes are TRBV7-9 and TRBJ2-1; TRBD1 matches at 9 bases. V shed 4 bases and J 4 bases; nucleotides not matched to a gene: 8. CDR1 and CDR2 from the germline V gene are SEHNR and FQNEAQ (reference sequence). The CDR3 sequence is 16 residues long. DNA of the CDR3: TGTGCCAGCAGCTCTGGGACAGGGCCCCTTTACAATGAGCAGTTCTTC. Its protein product is CASSSGTGPLYNEQFF.

This clonotype was detected many times. V and J are TRBV24-1 and TRBJ2-5; D gene unclear. The germline CDR1 and CDR2 sequences are KGHDR and SFDVKD. The CDR3 runs 11 residues. Trimming left V 4 bases short and J 5 bases short, with 4 bases between. CDR3: CATSDGETQYF. The DNA for the CDR3 is TGTGCCACCAGTGACGGGGAGACCCAGTACTTC.

A few counts support this clonotype. CDR3 DNA: TGTGCCAGCAGCCAGACAGGGATTTTCACTGAAGCTTTCTTT. It yields the protein CASSQTGIFTEAFF. The chain carries TRBV14 and TRBJ1-1, with 7 bases aligning to TRBD1. The CDR3 runs to 14 residues. The junction had 5 bases not matched to a gene; V was cut back by 3 bases and J by 4 bases. The V gene's germline CDR1 is SGHDN and CDR2 FVKESK.

This clonotype was detected only a few times. The CDR3 is CASGLTGSYNEQFF. CDR3 nucleotides: TGTGCCAGCGGGCTCACGGGTTCCTACAATGAGCAGTTCTTC. V and J are TRBV6-1 and TRBJ2-1; D is uncertain. CDR1 is MNHNS and CDR2 is SASEGT in the germline V gene. Trimming pared 8 bases from V and 1 base from J, leaving 12 bases between. CDR3 length: 14 amino acids.

This clonotype was observed a few times. The gene calls are TRBV7-3 and TRBJ2-3; no reliable D call. V gave up 3 bases and J gave up 1 base, with 11 bases separating them. This CDR3 comprises 15 residues. The germline V gene encodes CDR1 SGHTA and CDR2 FQGTGA. The CDR3 sequence: CASSFLGSRTDTQYF. The CDR3 region has the DNA TGTGCCAGCAGCTTCCTCGGCAGCCGCACAGATACGCAGTATTTT.

The J gene is TRBJ2-5, the V gene TRBV20-1, with D perhaps being TRBD1 or TRBD2 (5 bases each). The CDR3 has 15 residues. CDR1 is DFQATT, CDR2 SNEGSKA, per germline (reference sequence). Trimming took 2 bases from V and 1 from J, leaving 14 bases between them. CDR3 region: CSARIKWDGQETQYF. The CDR3, as DNA: TGCAGTGCTAGAATAAAATGGGACGGCCAAGAGACCCAGTACTTC.

This chain connects TRBV11-2 to TRBJ2-2; weak D call: TRBD2 (5 bases). Deletions cut 5 bases from V and 5 bases from J, with 18 bases between. The CDR3 extends over 16 amino acids. Germline V lookup: CDR1 SGHAT, CDR2 FQNNGV. The CDR3 bases are TGTGCCAGCAGCACCCCCCGCCGGGGTGGGACCGGGGAGCTGTTTTTT. It yields the protein CASSTPRRGGTGELFF.

This clonotype was seen at least ten times. This rearrangement joins TRBV5-8 to TRBJ2-4; a possible D gene is TRBD1 (6 bases). The CDR3 contains 17 residues. The V gene's germline CDR1 is SGHTS and CDR2 YDEGEE. Trimming pared 1 base from V and 1 base from J, leaving 15 bases between. The CDR3 sequence: CASSLIGGAVAKNIQYF. For the CDR3, the DNA is TGTGCCAGCAGCTTGATTGGGGGCGCAGTTGCCAAAAACATTCAGTACTTC.

In its sample, this clonotype was seen a few times. This sequence joins TRBV6-2 or TRBV6-3 and TRBJ2-2, with D uncertain. The CDR3 consists of 12 residues. The V end lost 9 bases, the J end lost 2 bases, and 7 bases lay between the germline ends. Per germline, CDR1 MNHEY and CDR2 SVGEGT. CDR3 nucleotide sequence: TGTGCCAGTCGAATTAACACCGGGGAGCTGTTTTTT. This codes for CASRINTGELFF.

This clonotype occurred many times. The chain recombines TRBV11-1 with TRBJ2-1; D remains unclear. Trimming stripped 5 bases from V and 10 bases from J, with 15 bases between. The CDR3 sequence is 13 residues long. The V gene's germline CDR1 is SGHAT and CDR2 FQDESV (reference sequence). The CDR3 DNA reads TGTGCCAGCAGCGCGACAAGGCCTGGGGAGCAGTTCTTC. Encoded protein: CASSATRPGEQFF.

This rearrangement joins TRBV4-3 to TRBJ1-6, with TRBD1 identical over 7 bases. The CDR3 has 15 residues. Trimming took 1 base from V and 4 from J; bases not matched to a gene: 1. CDR1 and CDR2 from the germline V gene are LGHNA and YSLEER. In DNA form, the CDR3 reads TGCGCCAGCAGCCAAGCGACAGGGTATAATTCACCCCTCCACTTT. Translation: CASSQATGYNSPLHF.

The CDR3 reads CASSLGRVSSYEQFF. As DNA, the CDR3 is TGTGCCAGCAGCTTGGGGCGCGTCAGCTCCTACGAGCAGTTCTTC. J is TRBJ2-7 and V is TRBV7-3; D possibly corresponds to TRBD1 (5 bases). Gene TRBJ2-1 matches the end of the DNA better, so the J call may be wrong. This CDR3 has 15 amino acids. Germline CDR1 SGHTA, CDR2 FQGTGA.

This clonotype showed up many times. V is TRBV18 and J is TRBJ2-2; the match to TRBD2 covers 9 bases. J lost 6 bases, V lost 3 bases, and 5 bases had no gene match. CDR1 and CDR2 from the germline V gene are KGHSH and LQKENI. This CDR3 comprises 15 residues. The CDR3, as DNA: TGTGCCAGCTCACCGGAGCGGGAGGTCGCCGGGGAGCTGTTTTTT. This sequence encodes CASSPEREVAGELFF.

This clonotype was found many times. The chain combines TRBV20-1 with TRBJ2-1, with 7 positions matching TRBD1. V shed 5 bases and J 0 bases; nucleotides not matched to a gene: 7. In germline, CDR1 is DFQATT, CDR2 SNEGSKA (reference sequence). CDR3 length: 15 amino acids. This chain's CDR3 is CSARYRDSSYNEQFF. The CDR3 nucleotides are TGCAGTGCTCGTTACAGGGACAGCTCCTACAATGAGCAGTTCTTC.

The chain carries TRBV2 and TRBJ1-4; D gene unclear. CDR3 length: 13 residues. Trimming pared 7 bases from V and 2 bases from J, leaving 8 bases between. Germline V gene lookup returns CDR1 SNHLY and CDR2 FYNNEI. The CDR3 here is CASKAGTNEKLFF. The CDR3 nucleotides read TGTGCCAGCAAGGCAGGCACTAATGAAAAACTGTTTTTT. The whole variable domain, filled in from reference TRBV2 and TRBJ1-4, reads EPEVTQTPSHQVTQMGQEVILRCVPISNHLYFYWYRQILGQKVEFLVSFYNNEISEKSEIFDDQFSVERPDGSNFTLKIRSTKLEDSAMYFCASKAGTNEKLFFGSGTQLSVL.